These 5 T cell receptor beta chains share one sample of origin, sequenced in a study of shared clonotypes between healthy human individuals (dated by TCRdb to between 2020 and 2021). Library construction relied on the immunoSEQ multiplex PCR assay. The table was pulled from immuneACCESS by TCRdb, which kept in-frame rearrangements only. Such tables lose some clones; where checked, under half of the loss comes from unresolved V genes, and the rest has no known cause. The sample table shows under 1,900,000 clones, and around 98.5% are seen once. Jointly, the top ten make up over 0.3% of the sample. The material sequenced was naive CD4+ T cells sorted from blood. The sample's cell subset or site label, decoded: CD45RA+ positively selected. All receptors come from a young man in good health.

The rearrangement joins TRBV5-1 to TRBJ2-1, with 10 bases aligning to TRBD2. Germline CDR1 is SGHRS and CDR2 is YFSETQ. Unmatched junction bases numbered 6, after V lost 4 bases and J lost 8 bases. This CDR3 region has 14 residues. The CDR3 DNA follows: TGCGCCAGCAGCCTTCTAGCGGGAGTAGATGAGCAGTTCTTC. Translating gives CASSLLAGVDEQFF.

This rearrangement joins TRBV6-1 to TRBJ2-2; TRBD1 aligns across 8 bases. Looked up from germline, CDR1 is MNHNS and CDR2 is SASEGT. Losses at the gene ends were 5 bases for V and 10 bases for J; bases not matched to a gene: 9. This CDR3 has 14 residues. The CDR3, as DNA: TGTGCCAGCAGTATGACAGGGGTCGTTGAGGAGCTGTTTTTT. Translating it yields CASSMTGVVEELFF.

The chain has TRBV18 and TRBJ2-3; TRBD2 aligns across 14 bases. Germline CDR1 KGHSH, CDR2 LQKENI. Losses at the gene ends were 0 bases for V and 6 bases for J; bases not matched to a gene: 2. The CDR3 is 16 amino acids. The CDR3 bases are TGTGCCAGCTCACCACCGGGACTAGCGGGAGACGATACGCAGTATTTT. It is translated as CASSPPGLAGDDTQYF.

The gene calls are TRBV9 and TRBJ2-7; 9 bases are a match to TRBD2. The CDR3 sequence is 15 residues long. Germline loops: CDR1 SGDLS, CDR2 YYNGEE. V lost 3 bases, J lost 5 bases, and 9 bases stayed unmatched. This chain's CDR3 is CASSASSGATDEQYF. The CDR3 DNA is TGTGCCAGCAGCGCCTCTAGCGGGGCCACGGACGAGCAGTACTTC. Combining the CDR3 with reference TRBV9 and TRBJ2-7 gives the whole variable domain DSGVTQTPKHLITATGQRVTLRCSPRSGDLSVYWYQQSLDQGLQFLIQYYNGEERAKGNILERFSAQQFPDLHSELNLSSLELGDSALYFCASSASSGATDEQYFGPGTRLTVT.

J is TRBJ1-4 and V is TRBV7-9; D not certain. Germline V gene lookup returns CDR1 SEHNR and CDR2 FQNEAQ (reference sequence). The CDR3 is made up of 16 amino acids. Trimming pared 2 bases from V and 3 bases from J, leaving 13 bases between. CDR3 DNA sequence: TGTGCCAGCAGCTTACCGCTCTCGGGAGCTAATGAAAAACTGTTTTTT. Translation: CASSLPLSGANEKLFF.